One TCR beta chain is described in this entry. TCRdb's table, derived via immunoSEQ multiplex PCR, lists solely in-frame clones and lacks some. This table has under 30,000 clones, approximately 85% appearing once. The record originates from a study of control samples from healthy donors and cancer patients. Trimming took 7 bases from V and 7 from J, leaving 14 bases between them. Germline V gene sequence: CDR1 MNHEY, CDR2 SVGAGI. The CDR3 has 13 residues. This TCR derives from a woman aged 60-75 years with head and neck cancer. This chain joins TRBV6-5 and TRBJ2-1; D unclear. Sequencing was performed on PBMCs. CDR3 loop: CASTEKVQNEQFF. The CDR3 nucleotides are TGTGCCAGCACCGAAAAGGTCCAAAATGAGCAGTTCTTC.